These 3 T cell receptor beta chains were sequenced from one sample in a study of T cell responses to AZD1222 COVID-19 vaccine. TCRdb keeps only in-frame clones here, not all; method: immunoSEQ multiplex PCR. The sample carries fewer than 70,000 clones, nearly 90% recorded once. The sample in question was peripheral blood, obtained 28 days after the second AZD1222 dose. These receptors came from an adult who received the AZD1222 COVID-19 vaccine.

The gene calls are TRBV19 and TRBJ1-1; perhaps TRBD1 as D (5 bases). The CDR3 covers 14 residues. V was trimmed by 3 bases and J by 3 bases, leaving 11 bases between them. Germline assignment: CDR1 LNHDA and CDR2 SQIVND (reference sequence). The CDR3 here is CASSMNLGDTEAFF. The CDR3 DNA follows: TGTGCCAGTAGTATGAATTTAGGGGACACTGAAGCTTTCTTT.

V is TRBV12-3 or TRBV12-4 and J is TRBJ2-3, with D tentatively TRBD1 (5 bases). This CDR3 contains 12 residues. Between the trimmed V and J ends, which lost 6 bases and 6 bases, there was a span of 10 bases. CDR3 residues: CASSPPGDTQYF. CDR3 bases: TGTGCCAGCAGCCCCCCAGGGGATACGCAGTATTTT.

The CDR3 bases are TGTGCCAGTAGACTAGCGAGGGGGGAGACCCAGTACTTC. It is translated as CASRLARGETQYF. This chain joins TRBV19 and TRBJ2-5; the D gene is possibly TRBD2 (7 bases). V was shortened by 6 bases and J by 5 bases, with 13 bases between the two germline ends. Germline V gives CDR1 LNHDA, CDR2 SQIVND (reference sequence). The CDR3 covers 13 residues. The variable domain in full, with the rest retrieved from reference TRBV19 and TRBJ2-5, is DGGITQSPKYLFRKEGQNVTLSCEQNLNHDAMYWYRQDPGQGLRLIYYSQIVNDFQKGDIAEGYSVSREKKESFPLTVTSAQKNPTAFYLCASRLARGETQYFGPGTRLLVL.